This record concerns one T cell receptor delta chain sequence. The TCRdb protein, from a much larger clone, departs from this DNA's translation at residue 4, likely by read error; the protein shown derives from the DNA. The sample comes from a study of gamma-delta chains in newborns, infants, children. About the research overall: Innate gammadelta T cells reportedly expand polyclonally right after birth, driven by microbial exposure, per the title.

TCRdb fed the reads into CATT to redo clone calling. In the table there are 1,500 to 2,000 delta-chain clones, 6% to 9% of which are singletons. The germline V gene encodes CDR1 GEAIGNYY and CDR2 EKD. This CDR3 has 19 amino acids. With 5 bases clipped from V and 2 bases from J, the junction kept 10 bases outside the gene matches. This TCR was recovered from a child who was a newborn, infant or young child, either healthy, febrile or measles-vaccinated (not recorded which). The chain links TRDV2 to TRDJ3; TRDD3 matches 11 bases. The sequencing sample was made of blood. The CDR3 sequence is CACGPVLGDKTWDTRQMFF. CDR3 bases: TGTGCCTGTGGCCCCGTACTGGGGGATAAGACCTGGGACACCCGACAGATGTTTTTC.